A selection of T cell receptor beta chains follows, all from one sample in a study of tumor and adjacent non-tumor tissue in lung cancer. TCRdb used MiXCR to reprocess the multiplex PCR reads, holding one entry per CDR3 protein. The sample has about 90,000 distinct CDR3 sequences; roughly three quarters are singletons. Sequencing was performed on distant non-tumor lung tissue. The receptors originated from a woman aged 45 to 65 with non-small cell lung cancer. The CDR3 runs from the conserved cysteine through the conserved F or W. A D gene is named only where the DNA matches it firmly. Where a row states a size, it is once, few, many or the class of an expanded clone; other rows omit it.

j_gene: TRBJ2-3
v_gene: TRBV12-3/TRBV12-4
d_gene: .
abundance: .
CDR3aa: CAIRSIDTQYF
CDR3nt: TGTGCCATCAGAAGCATAGATACGCAGTATTTT

j_gene: TRBJ1-4
v_gene: TRBV6-1
d_gene: .
abundance: once
CDR3aa: CASIDIPEKLFF
CDR3nt: TGTGCCAGCATTGACATTCCCGAAAAACTGTTTTTT

j_gene: TRBJ2-2
v_gene: TRBV12-3/TRBV12-4
d_gene: .
abundance: few
CDR3aa: CASCLSQGLTGKLFF
CDR3nt: TGTGCCAGCTGTTTAAGTCAGGGACTCACCGGGAAGCTGTTTTTT

j_gene: TRBJ2-5
v_gene: TRBV20-1
d_gene: .
abundance: few
CDR3aa: CSARDRGGLENQYF
CDR3nt: TGCAGTGCTAGAGATCGGGGAGGCTTGGAGAACCAGTACTTC

j_gene: TRBJ2-3
v_gene: TRBV6-1
d_gene: .
abundance: .
CDR3aa: CASCEPAEGTDTQYF
CDR3nt: TGTGCCAGCTGTGAACCAGCGGAAGGCACAGATACGCAGTATTTT

j_gene: TRBJ2-5
v_gene: TRBV20-1
d_gene: TRBD2
abundance: few
CDR3aa: CSAPWTSGRAGTQYF
CDR3nt: TGCAGTGCTCCCTGGACTAGCGGCCGCGCAGGGACCCAGTACTTC

j_gene: TRBJ1-3
v_gene: TRBV28
d_gene: .
abundance: .
CDR3aa: CAKIGRGLNTIYF
CDR3nt: TGTGCCAAGATCGGTAGGGGACTAAACACCATATATTTT

j_gene: TRBJ2-1
v_gene: TRBV6-2/TRBV6-3
d_gene: .
abundance: .
CDR3aa: CASNLASYNEQFF
CDR3nt: TGTGCCAGTAATTTAGCCTCTTACAATGAGCAGTTCTTC

j_gene: TRBJ2-7
v_gene: TRBV29-1
d_gene: .
abundance: .
CDR3aa: CSVDFSGFVTYEQYF
CDR3nt: TGCAGCGTTGATTTCTCGGGATTTGTGACGTATGAGCAGTACTTC

j_gene: TRBJ2-6
v_gene: TRBV6-6
d_gene: TRBD1
abundance: once
CDR3aa: CASNYGDRPRPGANVLTF
CDR3nt: TGTGCTAGCAATTACGGGGACAGGCCAAGACCTGGGGCCAACGTCCTGACTTTC

j_gene: TRBJ2-7
v_gene: TRBV5-6
d_gene: TRBD1
abundance: .
CDR3aa: CASSLQGLSEQYF
CDR3nt: TGTGCCAGCAGTTTACAGGGGCTTAGCGAGCAGTACTTC

j_gene: TRBJ2-3
v_gene: TRBV11-2
d_gene: .
abundance: .
CDR3aa: CASRLEPPGDHTQYF
CDR3nt: TGTGCCAGCAGACTAGAACCCCCAGGGGACCATACGCAGTATTTT

j_gene: TRBJ2-5
v_gene: TRBV4-2
d_gene: .
abundance: few
CDR3aa: CASSLLTGTAQETQYF
CDR3nt: TGTGCCAGCAGCCTACTCACTGGGACGGCCCAAGAGACCCAGTACTTC

j_gene: TRBJ2-7
v_gene: TRBV5-6
d_gene: TRBD2
abundance: .
CDR3aa: CASSLGPSGIHEQYF
CDR3nt: TGTGCCAGCAGCTTGGGCCCTAGCGGGATCCACGAGCAGTACTTC

j_gene: TRBJ2-7
v_gene: TRBV6-5
d_gene: .
abundance: few
CDR3aa: CAKSYGVGAPLEQYF
CDR3nt: TGTGCTAAGAGTTACGGAGTAGGAGCCCCCTTGGAGCAGTACTTC

j_gene: TRBJ2-6
v_gene: TRBV5-1
d_gene: .
abundance: .
CDR3aa: CASSPADRKPFSEVNVLTF
CDR3nt: TGCGCCAGCAGCCCGGCGGACCGGAAACCATTCTCTGAGGTCAACGTCCTGACTTTC

j_gene: TRBJ2-3
v_gene: TRBV28
d_gene: .
abundance: .
CDR3aa: CASSLRGIPQEGTDTQYF
CDR3nt: TGTGCCAGCAGTTTAAGAGGTATTCCCCAGGAGGGCACAGATACGCAGTATTTT

j_gene: TRBJ2-7
v_gene: TRBV11-2
d_gene: .
abundance: .
CDR3aa: CASSLYWDKRIPPYEQYF
CDR3nt: TGTGCCAGCAGCTTATATTGGGACAAGCGAATCCCCCCCTACGAGCAGTACTTC

j_gene: TRBJ2-7
v_gene: TRBV28
d_gene: .
abundance: .
CDR3aa: CASSSGQGRDEQYF
CDR3nt: TGTGCCAGCAGTTCCGGTCAGGGCAGGGACGAGCAGTACTTC

j_gene: TRBJ2-3
v_gene: TRBV10-3
d_gene: .
abundance: .
CDR3aa: CAINESGRQDTDMQYF
CDR3nt: TGTGCCATCAATGAGTCGGGTAGGCAAGACACAGATATGCAGTATTTT

j_gene: TRBJ1-5
v_gene: TRBV6-1
d_gene: .
abundance: few
CDR3aa: CASSELGGGTDTQHF
CDR3nt: TGTGCCAGCAGTGAACTAGGGGGAGGCACAGATACGCAGCATTTT

j_gene: TRBJ1-6
v_gene: TRBV10-3
d_gene: .
abundance: many
CDR3aa: CAISEFLQGNSPLHF
CDR3nt: TGTGCCATCAGTGAGTTTCTACAGGGAAATTCACCCCTCCACTTT

j_gene: TRBJ2-4
v_gene: TRBV20-1
d_gene: .
abundance: .
CDR3aa: CSASVQGLLAKNIQNF
CDR3nt: TGCAGTGCCTCGGTACAGGGCCTTTTAGCCAAAAACATTCAGAACTTC

j_gene: TRBJ2-7
v_gene: TRBV20-1
d_gene: TRBD2
abundance: many
CDR3aa: CSASTTKGIAGSYEQYF
CDR3nt: TGCAGTGCTTCGACCACGAAGGGGATAGCGGGCTCCTACGAGCAGTACTTC

j_gene: TRBJ1-2
v_gene: TRBV7-9
d_gene: .
abundance: .
CDR3aa: CASSRGNFDYGYTF
CDR3nt: TGTGCCAGCAGCCGTGGGAATTTTGACTATGGCTACACCTTC

j_gene: TRBJ2-7
v_gene: TRBV20-1
d_gene: .
abundance: many
CDR3aa: CSARDSTTQVRQYF
CDR3nt: TGCAGTGCTAGAGATTCCACAACCCAAGTTCGGCAGTACTTC

j_gene: TRBJ2-2
v_gene: TRBV6-5
d_gene: .
abundance: few
CDR3aa: CASSYGAGFNTGELFF
CDR3nt: TGTGCCAGCAGTTATGGGGCAGGGTTTAACACCGGGGAGCTGTTTTTT

j_gene: TRBJ2-7
v_gene: TRBV12-3/TRBV12-4
d_gene: .
abundance: .
CDR3aa: CATCRGQATYELYF
CDR3nt: TGTGCCACCTGTAGGGGCCAGGCAACCTACGAGCTGTACTTC

j_gene: TRBJ2-3
v_gene: TRBV6-1
d_gene: .
abundance: .
CDR3aa: CARSSAPGHGADTQYF
CDR3nt: TGTGCCAGAAGTTCAGCTCCGGGACATGGAGCAGATACGCAATATTTC

j_gene: TRBJ2-7
v_gene: TRBV29-1
d_gene: TRBD1
abundance: once
CDR3aa: CSVAAKQGIEQYF
CDR3nt: TGCAGCGTTGCGGCGAAACAGGGGATCGAGCAGTATTTC

j_gene: TRBJ1-1
v_gene: TRBV29-1
d_gene: TRBD1
abundance: .
CDR3aa: CSGTGQLNTETFF
CDR3nt: TGCAGCGGAACGGGACAGTTAAACACTGAAACTTTCTTT

j_gene: TRBJ1-4
v_gene: TRBV4-2
d_gene: TRBD1
abundance: .
CDR3aa: CASSLTPGQPNQKVFF
CDR3nt: TGTGCCAGCAGCCTAACACCGGGACAGCCTAATCAAAAAGTGTTTTTT

j_gene: TRBJ2-7
v_gene: TRBV6-5
d_gene: TRBD2
abundance: .
CDR3aa: CASSLNLAETYEQCF
CDR3nt: TGTGCCAGCAGCCTAAACCTAGCGGAAACCTACGAGCAGTGCTTC

j_gene: TRBJ2-1
v_gene: TRBV29-1
d_gene: TRBD2
abundance: .
CDR3aa: CSVEDGEGWNSYNEQFF
CDR3nt: TGTAGCGTTGAAGATGGGGAGGGGTGGAACTCCTACAATGAGCAGTTCTTC

j_gene: TRBJ1-1
v_gene: TRBV12-3/TRBV12-4
d_gene: .
abundance: .
CDR3aa: CVSSTRASGTEAFF
CDR3nt: TGTGTCAGCAGCACTAGGGCCTCCGGGACTGAAGCTTTCTTT

j_gene: TRBJ2-3
v_gene: TRBV5-4
d_gene: .
abundance: many
CDR3aa: CASSPLTADTQYF
CDR3nt: TGTGCCAGCAGCCCCCTCACCGCAGATACGCAGTATTTT

j_gene: TRBJ2-7
v_gene: TRBV6-6
d_gene: .
abundance: once
CDR3aa: CVSSYRFETSNEQYF
CDR3nt: TGTGTCAGCAGTTATCGATTTGAGACTTCCAACGAACAGTACTTC

j_gene: TRBJ2-7
v_gene: TRBV30
d_gene: .
abundance: .
CDR3aa: CVWSKIGTGRNEQYF
CDR3nt: TGTGTCTGGAGTAAGATAGGAACAGGGCGGAACGAGCAATACTTC

j_gene: TRBJ2-5
v_gene: TRBV6-5
d_gene: .
abundance: .
CDR3aa: CASFPPWNTQETQYF
CDR3nt: TGTGCCAGCTTCCCCCCCTGGAACACCCAAGAGACCCAGTACTTC

j_gene: TRBJ1-1
v_gene: TRBV20-1
d_gene: .
abundance: .
CDR3aa: CSAIGWSDAEAFF
CDR3nt: TGCAGTGCTATAGGATGGTCGGACGCTGAAGCTTTCTTT

j_gene: TRBJ2-7
v_gene: TRBV12-3/TRBV12-4
d_gene: .
abundance: .
CDR3aa: CASCFGRTYEHYF
CDR3nt: TGTGCCAGTTGCTTTGGGAGGACCTACGAGCACTACTTC